Below, 17 T cell receptor beta chains from the same sample are listed, as sequenced in a study of cytomegalovirus exposure and HLA in healthy donors. 13 Jbeta primers and 60 Vbeta primers were used for the PCR. Assay used: immunoSEQ multiplex PCR; TCRdb lists only in-frame clones, some missing. The sample consists of 110,000 to 150,000 clones, approximately 82% of them appearing once. Material for sequencing was PBMCs. These TCRs come from a woman in her forties in good health and CMV-seronegative.

J is TRBJ2-7 and V is TRBV19; 11 bases agree with TRBD1. Losses at the gene ends were 5 bases for V and 5 bases for J; bases not matched to a gene: 5. The CDR3 runs to 14 residues. Germline assignment: CDR1 LNHDA and CDR2 SQIVND (reference sequence). The CDR3 sequence: CASSWGTGGDEQYF. The CDR3 DNA follows: TGTGCCAGTAGTTGGGGGACAGGGGGGGACGAGCAGTACTTC.

The J gene is TRBJ1-1, the V gene TRBV14, with no clear D. The germline V and J ends were trimmed by 1 base and 11 bases, with 14 bases remaining between them. This CDR3 region has 13 residues. The germline V gene encodes CDR1 SGHDN and CDR2 FVKESK. DNA of the CDR3: TGTGCCAGCAGCCAAGGCCTTCTTACAACCGCTTTCTTT. Protein: CASSQGLLTTAFF.

The chain is built from TRBV28 and TRBJ2-2, with 7 bases identical to TRBD2. The V gene's germline CDR1 is MDHEN and CDR2 SYDVKM. After removal of 7 bases from V and 6 bases from J, the junction contained 8 bases not matched to a gene. The CDR3 consists of 14 residues. The CDR3, as DNA: TGTGCCAGCACCTCTGCGGGGGTGGCCGGGGAGCTGTTTTTT. This encodes CASTSAGVAGELFF.

This clone was seen only once. J is TRBJ2-3 and V is TRBV5-1, with D maybe TRBD2 (6 bases). With 3 bases removed from V and 6 bases from J, the gap between germline ends came to 8 bases. The CDR3 has 12 residues. Germline assignment: CDR1 SGHRS and CDR2 YFSETQ. CDR3 in DNA: TGCGCCAGCAGCTCCCGGGGGGATACGCAGTATTTT. This encodes CASSSRGDTQYF.

This clone turned up a few times. The chain has TRBV28 and TRBJ2-7; D unclear. Looked up from germline, CDR1 is MDHEN and CDR2 is SYDVKM. The CDR3 extends over 12 amino acids. V gave up 5 bases and J gave up 2 bases, with 7 bases separating them. The CDR3 DNA reads as TGTGCCAGCAGTCCCCTAACCTACGAGCAGTACTTC. Encoded protein: CASSPLTYEQYF.

In this sample, this clone turned up once. The chain joins TRBV7-9 to TRBJ2-1; tentative D call: TRBD2 (6 bases). This CDR3 comprises 15 residues. Deletions cut 3 bases from V and 7 bases from J, with 16 bases between. Germline V gene sequence: CDR1 SEHNR, CDR2 FQNEAQ (reference sequence). The CDR3 DNA is TGTGCCAGCAGCTTCGCGTGGGGGGTAGGTAATGAGCAGTTCTTC. It encodes CASSFAWGVGNEQFF.

The chain combines TRBV7-3 with TRBJ2-1; unclear D gene. The length of the CDR3 is 15 residues. Per germline, CDR1 SGHTA and CDR2 FQGTGA. With 5 bases removed from V and 4 bases from J, the gap between germline ends came to 15 bases. The DNA for the CDR3 is TGTGCCAGCAGCCCGCACGCCAGTCGTTACAATGAGCAGTTCTTC. It is translated as CASSPHASRYNEQFF.

The V gene is TRBV7-3, the J gene TRBJ2-2; 7 bases match TRBD2. Germline V gives CDR1 SGHTA, CDR2 FQGTGA. Losses at the gene ends were 1 base for V and 4 bases for J; bases not matched to a gene: 9. The CDR3 length is 17 residues. This chain's CDR3 is CASSLSPTSFGTGELFF. In nucleotides, the CDR3 is TGTGCCAGCAGCTTAAGTCCGACTAGCTTTGGCACCGGGGAGCTGTTTTTT.

Only one count was recorded for this clone. The V gene is TRBV5-6, the J gene TRBJ2-7; 7 nucleotides match TRBD2. CDR3 length: 14 amino acids. V lost 1 base, J lost 3 bases, and 4 bases stayed unmatched. From germline, CDR1 is SGHDT and CDR2 YYEEEE. The CDR3, as DNA: TGTGCCAGCAGCTTGACGGGAGGTTACTACGAGCAGTACTTC. Protein sequence: CASSLTGGYYEQYF.

The chain joins TRBV28 to TRBJ1-4; a possible D gene is TRBD1 (5 bases). The CDR3 covers 14 residues. The V gene lost 6 bases and the J gene lost 6 bases, with 14 bases spanning the gap. Germline loops: CDR1 MDHEN, CDR2 SYDVKM. The CDR3 DNA follows: TGTGCCAGCAGCTTACCCAGGGCGGATGAAAAACTGTTTTTT. This translates into CASSLPRADEKLFF.

CDR3 nucleotide sequence: TGTGCCAGCAGCGTAAGCATTAGCGGGTTCTACGAGCAGTACTTC. This codes for CASSVSISGFYEQYF. V and J are TRBV9 and TRBJ2-7; 7 nucleotides match TRBD2. Trimming at V came to 1 base and at J to 3 bases, leaving 7 bases not matched to a gene. This CDR3 region has 15 residues. Per the germline V gene, CDR1 is SGDLS and CDR2 is YYNGEE.

The V and J genes are TRBV7-6 and TRBJ2-2; 8 nucleotides agree with TRBD1. V shed 3 bases, J shed 7 bases, and the junction held 7 bases outside the gene matches. The CDR3 length is 15 residues. Per the germline V gene, CDR1 is SGHVS and CDR2 is FNYEAQ. CDR3 sequence reads: CASSFGPGGGGELFF. The CDR3 DNA sequence: TGTGCCAGCAGCTTCGGTCCAGGGGGCGGCGGGGAGCTGTTTTTT. The full variable domain, its missing parts supplied by reference TRBV7-6 and TRBJ2-2, is GAGVSQSPRYKVTKRGQDVALRCDPISGHVSLYWYRQALGQGPEFLTYFNYEAQQDKSGLPNDRFSAERPEGSISTLTIQRTEQRDSAMYRCASSFGPGGGGELFFGEGSRLTVL.

The V call is TRBV5-4, the J call TRBJ1-1; weak D call: TRBD1 (6 bases). The CDR3 is 13 residues long. CDR1 and CDR2 (germline): SGHNT, YYREEE (reference sequence). V lost 4 bases and J 3 bases, leaving 10 bases between the germline ends. Here the CDR3 reads CASSEDRYTEAFF. In nucleotides, the CDR3 is TGTGCCAGCAGCGAGGACAGATACACTGAAGCTTTCTTT.

The CDR3 bases are TGTGCCAGCTCAGACGCCGCGTGGAGAAACACTGAAGCTTTCTTT. It codes for CASSDAAWRNTEAFF. The chain couples TRBV18 to TRBJ1-1; D unclear. This CDR3 has 15 amino acids. V was pared by 5 bases and J by 2 bases, with 15 bases between. Germline CDR1 reads KGHSH; CDR2 reads LQKENI.

Judged by abundance, this clone is medium-sized. J is TRBJ2-1 and V is TRBV2, with TRBD2 as a possible D gene (6 bases). The germline V gene has CDR1 SNHLY and CDR2 FYNNEI. There are 14 residues in the CDR3. Trimming shortened V by 10 bases and J by 3 bases, and 16 bases separated the two germline ends. CDR3 sequence reads: CATQSSEYYNEQFF. The CDR3 nucleotides read TGTGCCACCCAATCTAGCGAATACTACAATGAGCAGTTCTTC.

The V gene is TRBV18, the J gene TRBJ2-7; D possibly corresponds to TRBD2 (5 bases). CDR3 length equals 18 residues. Trimming shortened V by 5 bases and J by 0 bases, and 23 bases separated the two germline ends. CDR1 is KGHSH, CDR2 LQKENI, per germline. DNA for the CDR3: TGTGCCAGCTCATCGGACCGGGGATCCTTCCTTAACTCCTACGAGCAGTACTTC. This translates into CASSSDRGSFLNSYEQYF.

The CDR3 is CASSIQAGSYNEQFF. The CDR3 DNA is TGTGCCAGTAGTATACAGGCGGGATCCTACAATGAGCAGTTCTTC. The rearrangement uses TRBV19 and TRBJ2-1, with D possibly being TRBD2 (6 bases). There are 15 residues in the CDR3. V was shortened by 2 bases and J by 1 base, with 9 bases between the two germline ends. CDR1 and CDR2 from the germline V gene are LNHDA and SQIVND (reference sequence).